Below, 11 T cell receptor beta chains from the same sample are listed, as sequenced in a study of OX40 agonist ivuxolimab in advanced cancers. TCRdb's copy holds only in-frame clones and misses some; the assay was immunoSEQ multiplex PCR. This table has 72,000 or so clones, about 91% appearing once. Sequenced here: CD4+ or CD8+ T cells sorted from blood, sampled in a trial of the OX40 agonist ivuxolimab. Receptors originate from an adult with an advanced solid tumor such as melanoma, head and neck, liver or kidney cancer.

This chain uses TRBV9 with TRBJ2-3; either TRBD1 or TRBD2 may supply D (6 bases each). There are 13 residues in the CDR3. Germline-derived CDR1 and CDR2 are SGDLS and YYNGEE. The V end lost 2 bases, the J end lost 6 bases, and 10 bases lay between the germline ends. This CDR3 is CASSVEGVDTQYF. The CDR3, as DNA: TGTGCCAGCAGCGTGGAGGGGGTGGATACGCAGTATTTT.

CDR3 loop: CASRRGANYGYTF. The CDR3 DNA reads TGTGCCAGCAGACGGGGAGCTAACTATGGCTACACCTTC. The chain carries TRBV28 and TRBJ1-2, with D uncertain. V lost 6 bases and J lost 0, with 8 bases in between. Germline V gene sequence: CDR1 MDHEN, CDR2 SYDVKM. The CDR3 is 13 amino acids.

This chain links TRBV4-1 with TRBJ2-7, with unresolved D. Per the germline V gene, CDR1 is MGHRA and CDR2 is YSYEKL. V was shortened by 4 bases and J by 9 bases, with 10 bases between the two germline ends. The CDR3 covers 11 residues. CDR3 coding DNA: TGCGCCAGCAGCCGAGACACAACGCAGTACTTC. It is translated as CASSRDTTQYF.

This chain joins TRBV27 and TRBJ2-2; 15 positions match TRBD2. CDR3 length: 17 amino acids. The germline V gene has CDR1 MNHEY and CDR2 SMNVEV (reference sequence). J was trimmed by 6 bases and V by 0 bases; bases with no gene match: 2. CDR3 in DNA: TGTGCCAGCAGTTTATCGGGACTAGCGGGAGGTCCCGGGGAGCTGTTTTTT. It specifies CASSLSGLAGGPGELFF.

The chain couples TRBV4-1 to TRBJ1-1; 8 bases line up with TRBD1. CDR3 length: 15 amino acids. J gave up 5 bases and V 1 base, and 6 bases lay outside the gene matches. Germline CDR1 and CDR2: MGHRA and YSYEKL. The CDR3 DNA is TGCGCCAGCAGCCAAGGACAGGGGCCGAGGACTGAAGCTTTCTTT. Translating it yields CASSQGQGPRTEAFF.

This clone was seen only a few times. This chain connects TRBV28 to TRBJ2-7; 8 bases match TRBD1. The ends lost 3 bases at V and 3 bases at J; junction bases unmatched: 16. CDR1 MDHEN and CDR2 SYDVKM come from the germline V gene. This CDR3 is 18 amino acids long. Here the CDR3 DNA reads TGTGCCAGCAGTTTCAGGGTTTACGGGCAGGGGGCGGGCTACGAGCAGTACTTC. Residues: CASSFRVYGQGAGYEQYF.

In its sample, this clone was seen a few times. The rearrangement links TRBV10-1 to TRBJ1-6; 10 nucleotides agree with TRBD1. The V segment lost 3 bases and the J segment 9 bases; nucleotides outside the gene matches: 8. Germline CDR1 reads WNHNN; CDR2 reads SYGVQD (reference sequence). The CDR3 has 16 amino acids. The CDR3 DNA reads TGCGCCAGCAGTGATTTCTCCGGGACAGGGGTTTCACCCCTCCACTTT. Its protein is CASSDFSGTGVSPLHF.

The chain joins TRBV2 to TRBJ1-6; 8 bases agree with TRBD1. Trimming cost V 5 bases and J 7 bases; bases outside gene matches: 10. The germline CDR1 and CDR2 sequences are SNHLY and FYNNEI. CDR3 length: 16 amino acids. The DNA of the CDR3 is TGTGCCAGCAGTTTCGGACAGGGCGGCCGAAATTCACCCCTCCACTTT. Amino acid sequence: CASSFGQGGRNSPLHF.

The V gene is TRBV28, the J gene TRBJ2-4; D not resolved. Trimming pared 6 bases from V and 0 bases from J, leaving 9 bases between. Germline values: CDR1 MDHEN, CDR2 SYDVKM. This CDR3 is 14 amino acids long. In DNA form, the CDR3 reads TGTGCCAGCAGGAAGCGTCTAGCCAAAAACATTCAGTACTTC. Encoded protein: CASRKRLAKNIQYF.

This clone was detected only a few times. The V gene is TRBV2, the J gene TRBJ1-2; 8 positions match TRBD1. In germline, CDR1 is SNHLY, CDR2 FYNNEI. This CDR3 is 13 amino acids long. The J segment lost 4 bases and the V segment lost 6 bases, leaving 4 bases of the junction unmatched. CDR3 region: CASRGGQVYGYTF. The CDR3 DNA reads as TGTGCCAGCAGGGGGGGACAGGTCTATGGCTACACCTTC.

This clone was seen a single time. This rearrangement joins TRBV6-4 to TRBJ2-1; 10 nucleotides line up with TRBD2. Germline loops: CDR1 MRHNA, CDR2 SNTAGT. The CDR3 extends over 17 amino acids. V shed 0 bases and J 4 bases; nucleotides not matched to a gene: 6. The CDR3: CASSDSGLALLYNEQFF. CDR3 sequence (DNA): TGTGCCAGCAGTGACTCGGGACTAGCGCTCTTATACAATGAGCAGTTCTTC.